This T cell receptor (beta chain) derives from a study of blood T cell repertoires in COVID-19. This CDR3 region has 13 residues. In germline, CDR1 is SSHAT, CDR2 FNYEAQ (reference sequence). In regard to this clone: The junction shows a germline mismatch at one end, possibly a read error.

Enrolled through a virtual design, the participants were between roughly 18 and 90 years of age and came from around 25 US areas. Generated by immunoSEQ multiplex PCR, the TCRdb table keeps only in-frame clones and is missing some. Here the sample spans roughly 220,000 clones, 85% to 90% being singletons. The origin of this receptor is a woman aged 18-29 years in a cohort exposed to, infected with or recovered from COVID-19 (not recorded which). Specimen: PBMCs or T cells enriched from blood (not recorded which). The chain combines TRBV7-7 with TRBJ2-6; D is ambiguous. The CDR3 DNA follows: TGTGCTAGCAGCTTGGGCGGGGCCAACGTCCTGACTTTC. It yields the protein CASSLGGANVLTF.